Listed below are T cell receptor beta chains from one sample, sequenced in a study of blood T cell repertoires in COVID-19. TCRdb's copy holds only in-frame clones and misses some; the assay was immunoSEQ multiplex PCR. Of over 150,000 clones in the sample, around 83% are singletons; the top ten hold roughly a fifth. The sequencing sample was made of peripheral blood. These receptors came from a woman aged 65 to 85 who had recovered from COVID-19. The conserved cysteine and the conserved F or W are not part of the CDR3 here.

v_gene	j_gene	CDR3aa
TRBV5-8	TRBJ2-1	ASSPGTSGEGEQF
TRBV19	TRBJ2-1	ASSMGPQGRGPNEQF
TRBV5-4	TRBJ1-3	ASSLDPGGNTIY
TRBV28	TRBJ2-2	ASTPGGGHGDLF
TRBV21-1	TRBJ2-7	ASSKAPQAGVYSYEQY
TRBV10-3	TRBJ2-5	AISGGGASGETQY
TRBV3-1/TRBV3-2	TRBJ2-1	ASSQGGDNEQF
TRBV19	TRBJ2-3	ASSTGLAVRADTQY
TRBV25-1	TRBJ1-2	ASSEARGSGFYGYT
TRBV3-1/TRBV3-2	TRBJ2-7	ASSPQGGSEQY